This TCR beta chain was captured in a study of cytomegalovirus exposure and HLA in healthy donors. Trimming left V 7 bases short and J 1 base short, with 13 bases between. The length of the CDR3 is 15 residues. The V gene's germline CDR1 is MNHNY and CDR2 SVGAGI (reference sequence). Amplification used 60 Vbeta primers and 13 Jbeta primers. Using immunoSEQ multiplex PCR, the repertoire was profiled, and TCRdb retains in-frame clones only, with some absent. The data show fewer than 140,000 clones, about 64% seen once. Sequencing input: PBMCs. The clonotype originates from a female donor in good health and CMV-seronegative. The chain combines TRBV6-6 with TRBJ2-2; D is perhaps TRBD1 (6 bases). DNA of the CDR3: TGTGCCAGCACCCCGACAGGATGGAACACCGGGGAGCTGTTTTTT. It encodes CASTPTGWNTGELFF.